This is a list of T cell receptor beta chains from one sample in a study of blood T cell repertoires in COVID-19. Assay: immunoSEQ multiplex PCR; the TCRdb copy retains only in-frame clones and omits some. Seen here are about 200,000 clones, roughly 79% observed once, and the top ten hold about 9.8%. The sequenced material came from PBMCs or T cells enriched from blood (not recorded which). The receptors shown here come from a woman aged 45-65 years with acute COVID-19. CDR3s leave out the opening cysteine and the closing phenylalanine or tryptophan.

j_call: TRBJ1-1
v_call: TRBV18
cdr3_aa: ASSPGGGGGRATEAF

j_call: TRBJ2-6
v_call: TRBV19
cdr3_aa: ASSRASLNPSGANVLT

j_call: TRBJ2-3
v_call: TRBV6-2/TRBV6-3
cdr3_aa: ASSYLVGGSTDTQY

j_call: TRBJ2-3
v_call: TRBV6-2/TRBV6-3
cdr3_aa: ASSSISWTISTDTQY

j_call: TRBJ2-1
v_call: TRBV6-2/TRBV6-3
cdr3_aa: ASSPNGGGSYNEQF

j_call: TRBJ1-1
v_call: TRBV18
cdr3_aa: ASSPPGQGAAEAF

j_call: TRBJ2-5
v_call: TRBV24-1
cdr3_aa: ATSDSGQGRQETQY

j_call: TRBJ2-7
v_call: TRBV28
cdr3_aa: ASTYAGLGYEQY

j_call: TRBJ1-5
v_call: TRBV20-1
cdr3_aa: SASRTDQPQH

j_call: TRBJ1-2
v_call: TRBV11-2
cdr3_aa: ASSQQGVGYT

j_call: TRBJ2-7
v_call: TRBV28
cdr3_aa: ASSLTPYEQY

j_call: TRBJ2-1
v_call: TRBV9
cdr3_aa: ASSPGGTGSDEQF

j_call: TRBJ2-5
v_call: TRBV5-1
cdr3_aa: ASSTGLPQETQY

j_call: TRBJ1-4
v_call: TRBV7-9
cdr3_aa: ASSLIRTGGLNEKLF

j_call: TRBJ2-3
v_call: TRBV7-2
cdr3_aa: ASSRVRTSVRSGTDTQY

j_call: TRBJ1-3
v_call: TRBV29-1
cdr3_aa: SVVSDSLLAGNTIY

j_call: TRBJ2-1
v_call: TRBV7-2
cdr3_aa: ASSPGLAEGDEQF

j_call: TRBJ2-2
v_call: TRBV13
cdr3_aa: ASTWASGSPTGELF

j_call: TRBJ1-3
v_call: TRBV5-1
cdr3_aa: ASSLEGSAGNTIY

j_call: TRBJ1-1
v_call: TRBV20-1
cdr3_aa: SYEGNTEAF

j_call: TRBJ2-1
v_call: TRBV12-5
cdr3_aa: ASGGQGTSGSYNEQF

j_call: TRBJ1-1
v_call: TRBV7-9
cdr3_aa: ASSQGRDTEAF

j_call: TRBJ2-2
v_call: TRBV18
cdr3_aa: ASSPQGAGNTGELF

j_call: TRBJ2-5
v_call: TRBV6-1
cdr3_aa: ASSELRGLGETQY

j_call: TRBJ1-2
v_call: TRBV6-5
cdr3_aa: ASSLNGQGSYYGYT

j_call: TRBJ1-1
v_call: TRBV28
cdr3_aa: ASTEGGVNTEAF

j_call: TRBJ1-2
v_call: TRBV6-6
cdr3_aa: ASSRVQANYGYT